A selection of T cell receptor beta chains follows, all from one sample in a study of blood T cells in healthy people across ages. TCRdb ran MiXCR on the 5' RACE reads and lists one entry per CDR3 protein. The sample includes some 1.5 million distinct CDR3 sequences, 28% seen only once; the top ten take 7% to 9%. Sequenced input: blood. All receptors come from a woman aged 25-40 years in good health. Both conserved end residues are part of each CDR3. D genes are given only for firm matches. Some rows have no size entry. The others give once, few or many, or a class for an expanded clone.

j_gene: TRBJ2-1; v_gene: TRBV29-1; len: 15; d_gene: -; abundance: few; CDR3nt: TGCAGCGTGGCCAAAGGGGCAGGGGCGAAGAATGAGCAGTTCTTC; CDR3aa: CSVAKGAGAKNEQFF
j_gene: TRBJ1-5; v_gene: TRBV7-9; len: 12; d_gene: -; abundance: few; CDR3nt: TGTGCCAGCAGCTCTATCGGTCAGCCCCAGCATTTT; CDR3aa: CASSSIGQPQHF
j_gene: TRBJ2-2; v_gene: TRBV15; len: 16; d_gene: -; abundance: -; CDR3nt: TGTGCCACCAGCAGAGATCAGGGGAGAGACACCGGGGAGCTGTTTTTT; CDR3aa: CATSRDQGRDTGELFF
j_gene: TRBJ1-1; v_gene: TRBV5-1; len: 13; d_gene: -; abundance: -; CDR3nt: TGCGTCAGCATGGAGGTCATGAACACTGAAGCTTTCTTT; CDR3aa: CVSMEVMNTEAFF
j_gene: TRBJ2-7; v_gene: TRBV28; len: 14; d_gene: TRBD1; abundance: -; CDR3nt: TGTTCCAGCATTGAGGGGACAGGGTCATACGAGCAGTACTTC; CDR3aa: CSSIEGTGSYEQYF
j_gene: TRBJ1-1; v_gene: TRBV7-2; len: 16; d_gene: -; abundance: -; CDR3nt: TGTGCCAGCAGCTTTAGGGGCGTCGGGATGAACACTGAAGCTTTCTTT; CDR3aa: CASSFRGVGMNTEAFF
j_gene: TRBJ1-5; v_gene: TRBV2; len: 13; d_gene: -; abundance: -; CDR3nt: TGTGCCAGCAGTAGACAGCCTACGGGGCCCCAGCATTTT; CDR3aa: CASSRQPTGPQHF
j_gene: TRBJ1-6; v_gene: TRBV5-5; len: 14; d_gene: TRBD1; abundance: -; CDR3nt: TGTGCCAGCAGCATCTCCGGGACAGATTCACCCCTCCACTTT; CDR3aa: CASSISGTDSPLHF
j_gene: TRBJ2-7; v_gene: TRBV20-1; len: 12; d_gene: -; abundance: many; CDR3nt: TGCAGTGCTAGAGTTAGATCTTACGAGCAGTACTTC; CDR3aa: CSARVRSYEQYF
j_gene: TRBJ2-7; v_gene: TRBV12-3/TRBV12-4; len: 14; d_gene: -; abundance: -; CDR3nt: TGTGCCAGCAGTCCACAGGGGACTGGCTACGAGCAGTACTTC; CDR3aa: CASSPQGTGYEQYF
j_gene: TRBJ2-5; v_gene: TRBV27; len: 15; d_gene: TRBD2; abundance: many; CDR3nt: TGTGCCAGCAGCACCGGGACTAGCGGGGCGGAGACCCAGTACTTC; CDR3aa: CASSTGTSGAETQYF
j_gene: TRBJ2-1; v_gene: TRBV24-1; len: 17; d_gene: -; abundance: -; CDR3nt: TGTGCCACCAGTCCCGTTGATTGGGGGAGCTCCTACAATGAGCAGTTCTTC; CDR3aa: CATSPVDWGSSYNEQFF
j_gene: TRBJ1-4; v_gene: TRBV6-8; len: 14; d_gene: -; abundance: -; CDR3nt: TGTGCCAGCAGTTACGCCTCAGCCCGTGAAAAACTGTTTTTT; CDR3aa: CASSYASAREKLFF
j_gene: TRBJ2-5; v_gene: TRBV20-1; len: 14; d_gene: TRBD1; abundance: -; CDR3nt: TGCAGTGCCCAAGAGCCGACAGGGGCAGTAGAGCAGTACTTC; CDR3aa: CSAQEPTGAVEQYF
j_gene: TRBJ1-2; v_gene: TRBV5-1; len: 17; d_gene: -; abundance: few; CDR3nt: TGCGCCAGCAGCTTGGCGCCATCAAACGAGGGGACCTATGGCTACACCTTC; CDR3aa: CASSLAPSNEGTYGYTF